This T cell receptor (beta chain) was captured by sequencing in a study of regulatory T cells in long-lasting Graves disease. The overall study: Disease was considered persistent Graves' disease after over 5 years of antithyroid drugs (with positive TSH receptor antibodies). Study-wide points: Results may be inaccurate due to the small sample size. Patients whose Graves' disease persisted exhibited lower TCR diversity than those newly diagnosed.

Time point of the sample: persistent/refractory GD, antithyroid drugs over 5 years with positive TRAb. PBMC RNA served as the TCR library source. Researchers made TCR beta libraries by using iRepertoire HTBI primers and running Arm-PCR on CDR3 regions. In the authors' workflow: Throughout the samples, researchers identified roughly 60 TRBV and about 15 TRBJ segments. TCRdb ran MiXCR on the multiplex PCR reads and lists one entry per CDR3 protein. None of the V and J calls come from the authors' own analysis; TCRdb made them. The sample includes about 400,000 distinct CDR3 sequences, around 20% of them seen just once. Between the trimmed V and J ends, which lost 3 bases and 6 bases, there was a span of 8 bases. The CDR3 runs 13 residues. This clonotype was counted at least ten times. Its antigen is currently unknown.

The TCR comes from a female donor with Graves disease. The V gene is TRBV12-3 or TRBV12-4, the J gene TRBJ2-2; D is undetermined. Sequences were derived from peripheral blood mononuclear cells (PBMCs), sampled when the disease was refractory, from a patient treated with antithyroid drugs. CDR3 sequence: CASSLADAGELFF. The CDR3 DNA sequence: TGTGCCAGCAGTTTGGCGGATGCCGGGGAGCTGTTTTTT.